Given below is one TCR beta chain in context. Assay: immunoSEQ multiplex PCR; the TCRdb copy retains only in-frame clones and omits some. The sample carries approximately 280,000 clones, about 89% recorded once. The sample originates from a study of blood T cell repertoires in COVID-19. The overall study: Whether acute or convalescent, the COVID-19 samples came from the United States, Italy and Spain.

This sequence was found in a man aged 35 to 55 with acute or convalescent COVID-19. The sequencing input was peripheral blood.

This CDR3 is CASSLGQVTGFNGYTF. The CDR3 coding sequence is TGTGCCAGCAGCCTAGGGCAGGTGACAGGGTTTAACGGCTACACCTTC. The chain joins TRBV7-2 to TRBJ1-2; TRBD1 aligns across 7 bases. The germline gives CDR1 SGHTA, CDR2 FQGNSA. V lost 5 bases and J lost 8; bases outside the gene matches: 17. The CDR3 loop spans 16 amino acids.